These 21 T cell receptor beta chains originate from one sample sequenced in a study of blood T cell repertoires in COVID-19 (TCRdb year 2020). The receptor library was made with the immunoSEQ multiplex PCR assay. TCRdb's version of the immuneACCESS table is confined to in-frame rearrangements and falls short of the full clone set. An unresolved V gene accounts for under half of the shortfall where checked; the remainder is of unknown origin. This sample has around 250,000 clones in its table, and approximately 90% of those were observed once. The top ten clones comprise 1.2% of the sample. The specimen sequenced was PBMCs or T cells enriched from blood (not recorded which). All receptors derive from a human donor in a cohort exposed to, infected with or recovered from COVID-19 (not recorded which). The donor label of this sample is uncertain.

The rearrangement links TRBV10-3 to TRBJ2-7; 10 nucleotides line up with TRBD2. Trimming cost V 11 bases and J 4 bases; bases outside gene matches: 17. CDR3 size: 16 residues. Germline V gives CDR1 ENHRY, CDR2 SYGVKD. Here the CDR3 DNA reads TGTGCCGCAGGGAAAGGGGGAACTAGCGGGGAATACGAGCAGTACTTC. This gives the protein CAAGKGGTSGEYEQYF.

This chain connects TRBV19 to TRBJ2-5; 12 bases map to TRBD1. Per the germline V gene, CDR1 is LNHDA and CDR2 is SQIVND (reference sequence). Trimming took 4 bases from V and 2 from J; bases not matched to a gene: 11. The CDR3 loop spans 18 amino acids. CDR3 nucleotides: TGTGCCAGTAGTAACTGGGACAGGGGGCGCGGAGATCAAGAGACCCAGTACTTC. It specifies CASSNWDRGRGDQETQYF.

The CDR3: CASSESPGQGFETQYF. CDR3 in DNA: TGTGCCAGCAGCGAATCCCCCGGACAGGGCTTTGAGACCCAGTACTTC. This chain links TRBV7-9 with TRBJ2-5, with 8 bases fitting TRBD1. CDR1 is SEHNR and CDR2 is FQNEAQ in the germline V gene (reference sequence). This CDR3 spans 16 amino acids. V lost 5 bases to trimming and J lost 5 bases; unmatched junction nucleotides: 13.

The gene calls are TRBV18 and TRBJ2-7; D not resolved. V was shortened by 6 bases and J by 0 bases, with 21 bases between the two germline ends. This CDR3 has 17 residues. The germline gives CDR1 KGHSH, CDR2 LQKENI. CDR3 coding DNA: TGTGCCAGCTCCCCCCTCATGTCAACAGATTTCTCCTACGAGCAGTACTTC. It yields the protein CASSPLMSTDFSYEQYF.

The chain joins TRBV6-1 to TRBJ2-3; TRBD2 matches 10 bases. CDR3 size: 16 residues. J was trimmed by 1 base and V by 2 bases; bases with no gene match: 3. Germline V gene sequence: CDR1 MNHNS, CDR2 SASEGT. The CDR3 region has the DNA TGTGCCAGCAGTGAAAGGCTAGCGGGGGGCACAGATACGCAGTATTTT. Amino acid sequence: CASSERLAGGTDTQYF.

This chain connects TRBV7-3 to TRBJ2-3; 11 positions agree with TRBD2. CDR3 size: 15 residues. Losses at the gene ends were 5 bases for V and 6 bases for J; bases not matched to a gene: 7. CDR1 SGHTA and CDR2 FQGTGA come from the germline V gene. CDR3: CASSLSGGARDTQYF. The DNA of the CDR3 is TGTGCCAGCAGCCTTAGCGGGGGGGCTCGCGATACGCAGTATTTT.

The rearrangement uses TRBV6-4 and TRBJ1-1; a possible D gene is TRBD1 (5 bases). There are 13 residues in the CDR3. Trimming took 4 bases from V and 5 from J, leaving 11 bases between them. Germline-derived CDR1 and CDR2 are MRHNA and SNTAGT. Here the CDR3 DNA reads TGTGCCAGCAGTGTTGGCGGGGGAACTGAAGCTTTCTTT. Translation gives CASSVGGGTEAFF.

The chain recombines TRBV19 with TRBJ1-6; a weak D match, TRBD1 (6 bases). V was trimmed by 5 bases and J by 7 bases, leaving 15 bases between them. The germline CDR1 and CDR2 sequences are LNHDA and SQIVND (reference sequence). The CDR3 is 15 amino acids. Here the CDR3 reads CASSPLGGANSPLHF. CDR3 nucleotides: TGTGCCAGTAGTCCCCTAGGGGGGGCGAATTCACCCCTCCACTTT.

This rearrangement joins TRBV4-2 to TRBJ2-3; 12 bases are shared with TRBD2. This CDR3 is 18 amino acids long. From germline, CDR1 is LGHNA and CDR2 YNFKEQ. With 2 bases clipped from V and 5 bases from J, the junction kept 11 bases outside the gene matches. The CDR3 DNA reads as TGTGCCAGCAGCCAAAGAAGTCTAGCGGGGGGGCCTAAAGATACGCAGTATTTT. Translation gives CASSQRSLAGGPKDTQYF.

This clone showed up just once. The CDR3 coding sequence is TGTGCCAGCAGTCTAAAGGGGGCAGGGAACACCGGGGAGCTGTTTTTT. Its translation: CASSLKGAGNTGELFF. The chain recombines TRBV6-2 or TRBV6-3 with TRBJ2-2, with 7 bases that match TRBD1. The germline V gene has CDR1 MNHEY and CDR2 SVGEGT. The CDR3 is 16 amino acids. Trimming cost V 5 bases and J 1 base; bases outside gene matches: 7.

The V call is TRBV4-2, the J call TRBJ2-3, with D possibly TRBD2 on 7 matching bases. CDR1 is LGHNA and CDR2 is YNFKEQ in the germline V gene. CDR3 length: 15 amino acids. The ends were cut back, 2 bases at V and 6 bases at J, with 15 bases in the middle. The CDR3 spells CASSQPGEGTDTQYF. CDR3 bases: TGTGCCAGCAGCCAACCAGGGGAGGGGACGGATACGCAGTATTTT.

V is TRBV2 and J is TRBJ2-1; 14 nucleotides match TRBD2. The CDR3 covers 18 residues. Germline CDR1 and CDR2: SNHLY and FYNNEI. Germline trimming cut 5 bases from V and 0 bases from J; bases unmatched to any gene: 6. The CDR3 nucleotides are TGTGCCAGCAGTCGGACTAGCGGGGGGATCGTCTCCTACAATGAGCAGTTCTTC. Protein sequence: CASSRTSGGIVSYNEQFF.

This chain links TRBV30 with TRBJ1-1; D is unclear. This CDR3 has 12 residues. The V and J ends lost 4 bases and 3 bases respectively, with 9 bases between them. From germline, CDR1 is GTSNPN and CDR2 SVGIG (reference sequence). The CDR3 protein is CAWTVRDTEAFF. For the CDR3, the DNA is TGTGCCTGGACCGTGAGAGACACTGAAGCTTTCTTT.

The genes are TRBV12-3 or TRBV12-4 and TRBJ1-1, with D possibly TRBD1 on 5 matching bases. Trimming removed 3 bases at V and 7 bases at J, with 12 bases between. The CDR3 is 13 residues long. CDR3 amino acids: CASSFGGGYEAFF. Here the CDR3 DNA reads TGTGCCAGCAGTTTTGGGGGGGGATATGAAGCTTTCTTT.

The chain combines TRBV10-3 with TRBJ1-4; TRBD1 matches at 9 bases. Germline V gene sequence: CDR1 ENHRY, CDR2 SYGVKD. This CDR3 has 17 amino acids. Trimming removed 3 bases from V and 6 bases from J; junction bases left unmatched: 11. CDR3 nucleotide sequence: TGTGCCATCAGTGAAAGCTCTACAGGGGGCTTCTATGAAAAACTGTTTTTT. Translated: CAISESSTGGFYEKLFF.

This rearrangement joins TRBV7-9 to TRBJ1-1; 11 bases are shared with TRBD1. The trim removed 5 bases at V and 7 bases at J, leaving 6 bases unmatched. CDR1 is SEHNR, CDR2 FQNEAQ, per germline (reference sequence). This CDR3 is built from 14 residues. The CDR3 spells CASSPGQGEVEAFF. CDR3 nucleotide sequence: TGTGCCAGCAGCCCGGGACAGGGGGAGGTTGAAGCTTTCTTT.

This clone was seen just once. The V call is TRBV24-1, the J call TRBJ1-2; D is possibly TRBD1 (5 bases). CDR3 length: 14 amino acids. V was trimmed by 4 bases and J by 3 bases, leaving 11 bases between them. Germline CDR1 reads KGHDR; CDR2 reads SFDVKD. CDR3 region: CATSDRTGDYGYTF. The CDR3 DNA follows: TGTGCCACCAGTGACAGGACGGGGGACTATGGCTACACCTTC.

V and J are TRBV4-1 and TRBJ1-5; D remains ambiguous. The V gene's germline CDR1 is MGHRA and CDR2 YSYEKL. V lost 2 bases to trimming and J lost 3 bases, with 5 bases between them. This CDR3 contains 13 residues. The CDR3 sequence: CASSQPSNQPQHF. CDR3 bases: TGCGCCAGCAGCCAACCTTCCAATCAGCCCCAGCATTTT.

This chain links TRBV2 with TRBJ1-1, with 7 bases aligning to TRBD1. J lost 6 bases, V lost 6 bases, and 7 bases had no gene match. Germline V lookup: CDR1 SNHLY, CDR2 FYNNEI. The length of the CDR3 is 13 residues. Here the CDR3 reads CASRDRSGAEAFF. Here the CDR3 DNA reads TGTGCCAGCAGGGACAGGTCAGGCGCTGAAGCTTTCTTT.

The gene calls are TRBV12-3 or TRBV12-4 and TRBJ1-1; no clear D. V was shortened by 4 bases and J by 1 base, with 7 bases between the two germline ends. There are 13 residues in the CDR3. The chain's CDR3 is CASSYTANTEAFF. The CDR3 DNA sequence: TGTGCCAGCAGTTACACAGCGAACACTGAAGCTTTCTTT.

The chain uses TRBV12-3 or TRBV12-4 and TRBJ1-3, with D uncertain. The CDR3 runs 10 residues. Trimming took off 6 bases at V and 8 bases at J, with 5 bases between the two ends. The CDR3 bases are TGTGCCAGCAGCCGGGACACCATATATTTT. Amino acid sequence: CASSRDTIYF.